There are a few counts of the clone carrying this T cell receptor (beta chain). Its cognate antigen is unknown. This record belongs to a study of T cell repertoires in cytomegalovirus infection. Study information: The study used recently identified HLA-C-restricted and well-studied HLA-B-restricted CMV epitopes.

Via MiXCR, TCRdb re-called the reads, giving one row per CDR3 protein. The sample includes some 800,000 distinct CDR3 sequences, about 27% of them seen just once. V shed 11 bases, J shed 1 base, and the junction held 4 bases outside the gene matches. CDR1 and CDR2 from the germline V gene are SGHVS and FQNEAQ. The CDR3 consists of 13 residues. Study-wide findings and caveats: The study identified carriers of CMV plus the relevant HLA from cumulative public TCR beta family frequency.

The sequence was obtained from a human donor in good health (CMV status not recorded). Some clones in this sample may be carry-over from other donors' samples. The sample in question was cultured CD8+ T cells from PBMCs, obtained from culture after CMV antigen stimulation. The rearrangement links TRBV7-8 to TRBJ2-2; 7 nucleotides align to TRBD1. CDR3 bases: TGTGCCGGTGGGACAGAGAACACCGGGGAGCTGTTTTTT. Translated: CAGGTENTGELFF. The full variable domain, rest sourced from reference TRBV7-8 and TRBJ2-2, is GAGVSQSPRYKVAKRGQDVALRCDPISGHVSLFWYQQALGQGPEFLTYFQNEAQLDKSGLPSDRFFAERPEGSVSTLKIQRTQQEDSAVYLCAGGTENTGELFFGEGSRLTVL.